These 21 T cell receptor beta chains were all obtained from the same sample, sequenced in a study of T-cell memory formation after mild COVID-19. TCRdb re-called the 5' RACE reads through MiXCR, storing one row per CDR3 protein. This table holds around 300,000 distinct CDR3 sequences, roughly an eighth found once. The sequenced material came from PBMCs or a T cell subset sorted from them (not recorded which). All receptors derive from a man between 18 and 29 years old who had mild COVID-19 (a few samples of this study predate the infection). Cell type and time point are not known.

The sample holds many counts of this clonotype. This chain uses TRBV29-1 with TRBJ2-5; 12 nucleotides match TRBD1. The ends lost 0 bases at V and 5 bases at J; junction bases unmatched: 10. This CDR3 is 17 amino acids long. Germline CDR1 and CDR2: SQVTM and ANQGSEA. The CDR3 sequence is CSVEDPWGQGAWETQYF. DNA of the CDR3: TGCAGCGTTGAAGATCCATGGGGACAGGGGGCCTGGGAGACCCAGTACTTC.

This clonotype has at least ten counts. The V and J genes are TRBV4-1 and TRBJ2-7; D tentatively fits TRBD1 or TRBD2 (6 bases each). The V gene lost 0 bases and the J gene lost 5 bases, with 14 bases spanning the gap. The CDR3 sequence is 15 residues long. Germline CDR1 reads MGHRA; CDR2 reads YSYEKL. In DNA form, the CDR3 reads TGCGCCAGCAGCCAAGAACGCCGGGGGCGGAACGAGCAGTACTTC. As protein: CASSQERRGRNEQYF.

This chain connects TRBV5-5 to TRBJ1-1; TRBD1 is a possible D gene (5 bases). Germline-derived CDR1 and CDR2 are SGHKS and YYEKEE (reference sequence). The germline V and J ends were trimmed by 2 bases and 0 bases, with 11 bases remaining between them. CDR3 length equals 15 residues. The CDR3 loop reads CASSFKHRMNTEAFF. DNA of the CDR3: TGTGCCAGCAGCTTTAAGCACAGGATGAACACTGAAGCTTTCTTT.

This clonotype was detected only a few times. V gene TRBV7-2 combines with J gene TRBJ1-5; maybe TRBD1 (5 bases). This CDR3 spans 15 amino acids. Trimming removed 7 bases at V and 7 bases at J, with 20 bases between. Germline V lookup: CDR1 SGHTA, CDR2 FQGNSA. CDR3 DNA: TGTGCCAGCACTCCACGCGGCGGAGGGGAACAGCCCCAGCATTTT. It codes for CASTPRGGGEQPQHF.

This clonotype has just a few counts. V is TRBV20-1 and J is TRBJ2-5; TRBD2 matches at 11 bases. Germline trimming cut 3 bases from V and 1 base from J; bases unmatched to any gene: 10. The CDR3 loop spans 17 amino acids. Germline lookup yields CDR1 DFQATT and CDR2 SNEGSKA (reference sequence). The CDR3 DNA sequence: TGCAGTGCTAGGATACCCCTAGCGGGGGGCCTCCAAGAGACCCAGTACTTC. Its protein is CSARIPLAGGLQETQYF.

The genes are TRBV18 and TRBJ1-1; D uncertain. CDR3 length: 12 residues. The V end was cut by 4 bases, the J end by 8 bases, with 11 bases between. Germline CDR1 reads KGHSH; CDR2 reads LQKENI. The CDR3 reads CASSLPGVEAFF. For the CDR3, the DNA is TGTGCCAGCTCACTTCCAGGAGTCGAAGCTTTCTTT.

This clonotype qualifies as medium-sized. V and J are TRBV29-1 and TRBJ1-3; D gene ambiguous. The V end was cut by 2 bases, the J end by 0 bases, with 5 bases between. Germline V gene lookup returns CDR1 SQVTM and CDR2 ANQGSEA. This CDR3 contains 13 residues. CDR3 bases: TGCAGCGTTGAACCAGGCTCTGGAAACACCATATATTTT. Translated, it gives CSVEPGSGNTIYF.

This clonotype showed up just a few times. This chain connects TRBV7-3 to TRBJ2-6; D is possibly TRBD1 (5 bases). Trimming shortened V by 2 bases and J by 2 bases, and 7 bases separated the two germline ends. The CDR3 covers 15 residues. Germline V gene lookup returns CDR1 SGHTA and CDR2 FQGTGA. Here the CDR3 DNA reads TGTGCCAGCAGCTTACAGGGCCCTGGGGCCAACGTCCTGACTTTC. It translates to CASSLQGPGANVLTF. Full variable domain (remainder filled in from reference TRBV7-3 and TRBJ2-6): GAGVSQTPSNKVTEKGKYVELRCDPISGHTALYWYRQSLGQGPEFLIYFQGTGAADDSGLPNDRFFAVRPEGSVSTLKIQRTERGDSAVYLCASSLQGPGANVLTFGAGSRLTVL.

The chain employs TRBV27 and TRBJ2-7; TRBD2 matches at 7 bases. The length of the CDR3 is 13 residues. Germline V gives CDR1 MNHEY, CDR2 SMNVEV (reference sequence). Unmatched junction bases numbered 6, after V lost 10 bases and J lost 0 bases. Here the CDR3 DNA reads TGTGCCACCTCGGGGGGTACCTCCTACGAGCAGTACTTC. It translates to CATSGGTSYEQYF.

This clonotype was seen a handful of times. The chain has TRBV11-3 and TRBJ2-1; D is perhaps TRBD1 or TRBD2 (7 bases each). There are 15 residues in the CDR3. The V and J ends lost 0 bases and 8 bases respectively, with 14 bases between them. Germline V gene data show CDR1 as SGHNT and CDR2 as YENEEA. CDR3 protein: CASSLDWEGADEQFF. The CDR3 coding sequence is TGTGCCAGCAGCTTAGATTGGGAGGGGGCGGATGAGCAGTTCTTC. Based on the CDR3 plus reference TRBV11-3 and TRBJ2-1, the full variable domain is EAGVVQSPRYKIIEKKQPVAFWCNPISGHNTLYWYLQNLGQGPELLIRYENEEAVDDSQLPKDRFSAERLKGVDSTLKIQPAELGDSAVYLCASSLDWEGADEQFFGPGTRLTVL.

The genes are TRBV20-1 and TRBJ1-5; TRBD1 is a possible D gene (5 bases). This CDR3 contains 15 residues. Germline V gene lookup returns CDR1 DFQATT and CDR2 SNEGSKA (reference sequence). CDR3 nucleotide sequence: TGCAGCTCCCAGTCCGGGGGAAGAGGCAATCAGCCCCAGCATTTT. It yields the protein CSSQSGGRGNQPQHF.

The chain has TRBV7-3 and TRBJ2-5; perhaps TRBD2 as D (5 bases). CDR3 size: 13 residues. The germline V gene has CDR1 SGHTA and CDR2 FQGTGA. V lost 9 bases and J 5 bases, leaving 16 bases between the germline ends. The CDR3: CASSNLGGETQYF. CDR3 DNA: TGTGCCAGTTCTAACCTGGGCGGGGAGACCCAGTACTTC.

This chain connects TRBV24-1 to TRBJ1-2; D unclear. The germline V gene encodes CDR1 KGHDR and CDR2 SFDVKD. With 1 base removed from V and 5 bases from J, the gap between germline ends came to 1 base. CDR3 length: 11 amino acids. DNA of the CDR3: TGTGCCACCAGTGATTTATATGGCTACACCTTC. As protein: CATSDLYGYTF.

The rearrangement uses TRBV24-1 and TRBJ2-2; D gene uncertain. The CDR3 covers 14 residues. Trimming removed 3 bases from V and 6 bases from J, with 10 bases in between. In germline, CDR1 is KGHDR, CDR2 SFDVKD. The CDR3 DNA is TGTGCCACCAGTGATCCTCGCTCCGCCGGGGAGCTGTTTTTT. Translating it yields CATSDPRSAGELFF.

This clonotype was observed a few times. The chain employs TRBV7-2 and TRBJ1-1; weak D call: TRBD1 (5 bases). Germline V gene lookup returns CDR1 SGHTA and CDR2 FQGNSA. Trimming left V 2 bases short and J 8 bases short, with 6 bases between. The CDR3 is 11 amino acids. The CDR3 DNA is TGTGCCAGCAGCTTATACAGGGAAGCTTTCTTT. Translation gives CASSLYREAFF.

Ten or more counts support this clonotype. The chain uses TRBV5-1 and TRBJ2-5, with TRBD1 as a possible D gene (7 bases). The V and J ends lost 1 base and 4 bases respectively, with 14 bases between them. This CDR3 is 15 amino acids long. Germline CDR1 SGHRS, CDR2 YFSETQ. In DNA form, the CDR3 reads TGCGCCAGCAGCTTGCCAGGGGGGTACAGAGAGACCCAGTACTTC. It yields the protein CASSLPGGYRETQYF.

This CDR3 reads CASSPRASGHTQYF. In DNA, the CDR3 is TGTGCCAGCAGCCCGCGGGCCTCAGGCCATACGCAGTATTTT. The chain combines TRBV7-2 with TRBJ2-3; maybe TRBD2 (5 bases). This CDR3 has 14 residues. CDR1 is SGHTA and CDR2 is FQGNSA in the germline V gene. V was pared by 5 bases and J by 7 bases, with 16 bases between.

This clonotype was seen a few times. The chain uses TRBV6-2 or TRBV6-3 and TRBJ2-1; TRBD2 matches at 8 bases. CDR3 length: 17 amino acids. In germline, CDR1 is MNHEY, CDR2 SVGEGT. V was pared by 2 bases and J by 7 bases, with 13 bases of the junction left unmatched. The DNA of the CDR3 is TGTGCCAGCAGTTACGACACGAGAGCGGGGGCTAATAATGAGCAGTTCTTC. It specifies CASSYDTRAGANNEQFF.

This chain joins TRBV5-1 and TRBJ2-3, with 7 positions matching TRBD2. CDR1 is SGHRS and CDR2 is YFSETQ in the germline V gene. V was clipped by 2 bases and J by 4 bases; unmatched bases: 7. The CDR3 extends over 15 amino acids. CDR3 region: CASSLSGAASDTQYF. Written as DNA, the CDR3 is TGCGCCAGCAGCTTAAGCGGGGCGGCTTCAGATACGCAGTATTTT.

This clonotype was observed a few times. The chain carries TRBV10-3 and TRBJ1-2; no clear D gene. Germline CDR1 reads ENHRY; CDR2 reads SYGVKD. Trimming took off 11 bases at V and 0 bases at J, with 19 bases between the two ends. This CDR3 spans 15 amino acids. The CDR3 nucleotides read TGTGCCGTATCTACGGCAGGATATACTAACTATGGCTACACCTTC. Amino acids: CAVSTAGYTNYGYTF.

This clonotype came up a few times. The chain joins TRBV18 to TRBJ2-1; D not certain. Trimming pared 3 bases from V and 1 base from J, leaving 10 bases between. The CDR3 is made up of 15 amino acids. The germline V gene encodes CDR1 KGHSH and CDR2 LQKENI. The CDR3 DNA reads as TGTGCCAGCTCACCGGACCTACCATCCTACAATGAGCAGTTCTTC. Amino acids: CASSPDLPSYNEQFF.